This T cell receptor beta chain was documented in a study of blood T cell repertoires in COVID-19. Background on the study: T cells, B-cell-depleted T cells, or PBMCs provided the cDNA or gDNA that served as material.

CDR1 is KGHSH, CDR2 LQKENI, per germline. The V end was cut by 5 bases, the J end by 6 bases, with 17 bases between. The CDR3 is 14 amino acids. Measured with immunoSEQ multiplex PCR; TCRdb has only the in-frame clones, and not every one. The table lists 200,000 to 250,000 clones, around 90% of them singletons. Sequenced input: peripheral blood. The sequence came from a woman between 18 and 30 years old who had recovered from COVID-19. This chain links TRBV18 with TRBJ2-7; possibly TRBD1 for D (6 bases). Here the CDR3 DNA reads TGTGCCAGCTCAGCGCGGGCAGGGGAAAGCGAGCAGTACTTC. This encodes CASSARAGESEQYF.